These 30 T cell receptor beta chains were all obtained from the same sample, sequenced in a study of T-cell memory formation after mild COVID-19. TCRdb recomputed calls from the 5' RACE reads with MiXCR, one row per CDR3 protein. The sample holds 250,000 to 300,000 distinct CDR3 sequences, more than 15% seen once. Sequenced material: PBMCs or a T cell subset sorted from them (not recorded which). The receptors stem from a man aged 18 to 35 who had mild COVID-19 (a few samples of this study predate the infection). Cell type and time point are not known.

The V and J genes are TRBV5-1 and TRBJ2-3, with a tentative D call TRBD2 (5 bases). Trimming removed 5 bases from V and 3 bases from J, with 10 bases in between. The V gene's germline CDR1 is SGHRS and CDR2 YFSETQ. The CDR3 is made up of 13 amino acids. CDR3 region: CASRSLGTDTQYF. The CDR3 bases are TGCGCCAGCAGATCACTAGGAACAGATACGCAGTATTTT. Using reference TRBV5-1 and TRBJ2-3 for the parts outside the CDR3, the full variable domain is KAGVTQTPRYLIKTRGQQVTLSCSPISGHRSVSWYQQTPGQGLQFLFEYFSETQRNKGNFPGRFSGRQFSNSRSEMNVSTLELGDSALYLCASRSLGTDTQYFGPGTRLTVL.

The CDR3: CAISESYRVLEQETQYF. The CDR3 DNA is TGTGCCATCAGTGAGTCGTACAGGGTTTTGGAGCAAGAGACCCAGTACTTC. The chain uses TRBV10-3 and TRBJ2-5; D might be TRBD1 (6 bases). CDR1 is ENHRY and CDR2 is SYGVKD in the germline V gene. Trimming pared 0 bases from V and 2 bases from J, leaving 16 bases between. The CDR3 loop spans 17 amino acids.

The rearrangement links TRBV20-1 to TRBJ2-4, with D maybe TRBD2 (6 bases). The CDR3 has 13 residues. Germline V gene lookup returns CDR1 DFQATT and CDR2 SNEGSKA (reference sequence). V lost 6 bases to trimming and J lost 9 bases, with 18 bases between them. The CDR3 DNA is TGCAGTGCCGAGCGCCTCGAAGCGGGCATTCAGTACTTC. Amino acid sequence: CSAERLEAGIQYF.

Remarks on this clonotype: A much larger clone lies one base from this, so it may be a read error. The chain combines TRBV6-2 or TRBV6-3 with TRBJ1-5, with no clear D. CDR1 is MNHEY and CDR2 is SVGEGT in the germline V gene. This CDR3 has 13 amino acids. CDR3 nucleotide sequence: TGTGCCAGCAGTCAGTGGGTCAATCAGCCCCAGAATTTT. The encoded protein is CASSQWVNQPQNF.

Note on this clonotype: The CDR3 end shows no conserved phenylalanine or tryptophan, and so a read error is likely. The rearrangement links TRBV9 to TRBJ2-1; 11 nucleotides line up with TRBD2. From germline, CDR1 is SGDLS and CDR2 YYNGEE. CDR3 length: 16 residues. Unmatched junction bases numbered 12, after V lost 4 bases and J lost 9 bases. This CDR3 reads CASSPQALAGEAEQFL. Written as DNA, the CDR3 is TGTGCCAGCAGCCCCCAGGCACTAGCGGGGGAGGCTGAGCAGTTCTTA.

This clonotype was detected only a few times. V usage is TRBV2 and J usage is TRBJ1-6; D is perhaps TRBD1 (6 bases). The V gene's germline CDR1 is SNHLY and CDR2 FYNNEI. CDR3 length: 13 residues. The germline V and J ends were trimmed by 6 bases and 8 bases, with 11 bases remaining between them. CDR3 sequence (DNA): TGTGCCAGCAGAGATAACAGGGATTCACCCCTCCACTTT. Translating it yields CASRDNRDSPLHF. Full variable domain (outside the CDR3, taken from reference TRBV2 and TRBJ1-6): EPEVTQTPSHQVTQMGQEVILRCVPISNHLYFYWYRQILGQKVEFLVSFYNNEISEKSEIFDDQFSVERPDGSNFTLKIRSTKLEDSAMYFCASRDNRDSPLHFGNGTRLTVT.

This clonotype showed up many times. This chain connects TRBV6-4 to TRBJ2-3, with TRBD2 matching over 10 bases. The ends lost 0 bases at V and 4 bases at J; junction bases unmatched: 1. CDR1 is MRHNA, CDR2 SNTAGT, per germline. CDR3 length equals 15 residues. The CDR3 bases are TGTGCCAGCAGTGACTCTAGCGGGGGGCCAGATACGCAGTATTTT. Translating it yields CASSDSSGGPDTQYF.

This clonotype was picked up many times. The V call is TRBV7-9, the J call TRBJ2-5; perhaps TRBD1 as D (6 bases). The CDR3 runs 16 residues. In germline, CDR1 is SEHNR, CDR2 FQNEAQ (reference sequence). Trimming removed 0 bases from V and 1 base from J, with 12 bases in between. This CDR3 reads CASSLAGAILQETQYF. The CDR3 nucleotides read TGTGCCAGCAGCTTAGCGGGGGCCATCCTCCAAGAGACCCAGTACTTC. The full variable domain, completed using reference TRBV7-9 and TRBJ2-5, is DTGVSQNPRHKITKRGQNVTFRCDPISEHNRLYWYRQTLGQGPEFLTYFQNEAQLEKSRLLSDRFSAERPKGSFSTLEIQRTEQGDSAMYLCASSLAGAILQETQYFGPGTRLLVL.

The chain uses TRBV4-3 and TRBJ1-1; TRBD1 agrees at 8 bases. Germline trimming cut 6 bases from V and 10 bases from J; bases unmatched to any gene: 13. The germline V gene has CDR1 LGHNA and CDR2 YSLEER. The CDR3 has 14 amino acids. Here the CDR3 DNA reads TGCGCCAGCAGTCCGGACAGGGACGTTTCTGCAGCTTTCTTT. It encodes CASSPDRDVSAAFF.

This clonotype was counted only a few times. CDR3 in amino acids: CASSFLGGANTEAFF. In nucleotides, the CDR3 is TGTGCCAGCAGCTTTCTGGGAGGGGCGAACACTGAAGCTTTCTTT. This chain joins TRBV7-2 and TRBJ1-1, with D maybe TRBD1 (5 bases). Per the germline V gene, CDR1 is SGHTA and CDR2 is FQGNSA. V was shortened by 3 bases and J by 1 base, with 12 bases between the two germline ends. The CDR3 loop spans 15 amino acids. Supplemented by reference TRBV7-2 and TRBJ1-1, the full variable domain reads GAGVSQSPSNKVTEKGKDVELRCDPISGHTALYWYRQSLGQGLEFLIYFQGNSAPDKSGLPSDRFSAERTGGSVSTLTIQRTQQEDSAVYLCASSFLGGANTEAFFGQGTRLTVV.

There are a few counts of this clonotype. V gene TRBV12-3 or TRBV12-4 combines with J gene TRBJ1-6, with no clear D. V lost 3 bases and J 7 bases, leaving 7 bases between the germline ends. The CDR3 loop spans 13 amino acids. CDR3 bases: TGTGCCAGCAGTTTCCACATCAATTCACCCCTCCACTTT. Amino acids: CASSFHINSPLHF.

The chain joins TRBV10-3 to TRBJ1-5; D not resolved. CDR1 is ENHRY, CDR2 SYGVKD, per germline. The V end was cut by 8 bases, the J end by 0 bases, with 8 bases between. This CDR3 has 13 amino acids. Here the CDR3 DNA reads TGTGCCATCGGAGTGGCTAGCAATCAGCCCCAGCATTTT. Translation: CAIGVASNQPQHF.

The chain links TRBV9 to TRBJ1-2; D uncertain. V gave up 0 bases and J gave up 6 bases, with 15 bases separating them. From germline, CDR1 is SGDLS and CDR2 YYNGEE. The CDR3 loop spans 15 amino acids. CDR3 DNA sequence: TGTGCCAGCAGCGTAGCTTGGTACCAGATGGATGGCTACACCTTC. It codes for CASSVAWYQMDGYTF.

This clonotype was seen a handful of times. This rearrangement joins TRBV12-3 or TRBV12-4 to TRBJ1-2; D not certain. Trimming cost V 6 bases and J 3 bases, with 14 bases left between them. The CDR3 is 14 residues long. The CDR3 loop is CASRAGPNHYGYTF. The CDR3 nucleotides read TGTGCCAGCAGGGCAGGCCCGAATCACTATGGCTACACCTTC.

Worth noting for this clonotype: The junction departs from the called germline gene at one end, perhaps through a read error. The chain uses TRBV29-1 and TRBJ1-1, with 9 bases fitting TRBD1. Per germline, CDR1 SQVTM and CDR2 ANQGSEA. There are 13 residues in the CDR3. The CDR3, as DNA: TGCAGCGCTGAAGGGACAGGGTTGGCTGAAGCTTTCTTT. Translation: CSAEGTGLAEAFF.

V and J are TRBV28 and TRBJ2-7; D uncertain. There are 14 residues in the CDR3. The V gene lost 5 bases and the J gene lost 3 bases, with 14 bases spanning the gap. Germline V gene lookup returns CDR1 MDHEN and CDR2 SYDVKM. The CDR3 DNA follows: TGTGCCAGCAGTGGCCGGACGGAGCACTACGAGCAGTACGTC. Translated: CASSGRTEHYEQYV.

This rearrangement joins TRBV7-6 to TRBJ2-3, with 8 bases identical to TRBD2. With V trimmed by 5 bases and J by 3 bases, 10 bases remained unmatched. The CDR3 runs 16 residues. Germline V gene lookup returns CDR1 SGHVS and CDR2 FNYEAQ. CDR3: CASSPIGRGGTDTQYF. In DNA form, the CDR3 reads TGTGCCAGCAGCCCTATCGGGAGGGGTGGTACAGATACGCAGTATTTT. Variable domain in full (rest from reference TRBV7-6 and TRBJ2-3): GAGVSQSPRYKVTKRGQDVALRCDPISGHVSLYWYRQALGQGPEFLTYFNYEAQQDKSGLPNDRFSAERPEGSISTLTIQRTEQRDSAMYRCASSPIGRGGTDTQYFGPGTRLTVL.

This sequence joins TRBV9 and TRBJ2-5; tentative D call: TRBD1 (6 bases). This CDR3 is 14 amino acids long. Germline V CDR1 and CDR2: SGDLS, YYNGEE. V was pared by 0 bases and J by 4 bases, with 10 bases between. The CDR3 DNA reads TGTGCCAGCAGCGTAGGAGGGGGTGGAGAGACCCAGTACTTC. Translating it yields CASSVGGGGETQYF.

The rearrangement links TRBV7-2 to TRBJ1-2; D remains unclear. Germline V lookup: CDR1 SGHTA, CDR2 FQGNSA. V shed 2 bases and J shed 7 bases, with 11 bases lying between them. The CDR3 spans 13 residues. The CDR3 is CASSLRQVVGYTF. The CDR3 nucleotides read TGTGCCAGCAGCTTACGCCAGGTGGTTGGCTACACCTTC.

This clonotype has more than one count but fewer than ten. The chain has TRBV6-5 and TRBJ1-6; perhaps TRBD1 as D (5 bases). V lost 4 bases and J 9 bases, leaving 10 bases between the germline ends. Germline V lookup: CDR1 MNHEY, CDR2 SVGAGI. The CDR3 is made up of 13 amino acids. The CDR3 spells CASSSIGGSPLHF. In DNA, the CDR3 is TGTGCCAGCAGTTCGATTGGGGGTTCACCCCTCCACTTT.

J is TRBJ2-5 and V is TRBV5-1; D gene ambiguous. This CDR3 spans 15 amino acids. Germline V lookup: CDR1 SGHRS, CDR2 YFSETQ. V was shortened by 0 bases and J by 1 base, with 10 bases between the two germline ends. The CDR3 DNA sequence: TGCGCCAGCAGCTTGGCCTCGAATGTCCAAGAGACCCAGTACTTC. It specifies CASSLASNVQETQYF.

The V call is TRBV4-3, the J call TRBJ2-5, with 9 bases that match TRBD2. J was trimmed by 8 bases and V by 4 bases; bases with no gene match: 11. This CDR3 is 15 amino acids long. Per the germline V gene, CDR1 is LGHNA and CDR2 is YSLEER. CDR3 in DNA: TGCGCCAGCAGCCCACGAGCGGGGGGCTGGGAAACCCAGTACTTC. This encodes CASSPRAGGWETQYF.

This chain joins TRBV5-6 and TRBJ1-2, with 9 bases aligning to TRBD1. CDR3 length equals 16 residues. Germline V lookup: CDR1 SGHDT, CDR2 YYEEEE. Trimming cost V 4 bases and J 6 bases; bases outside gene matches: 13. CDR3 region: CASSQVRDREGDGYTF. The CDR3 DNA follows: TGTGCCAGCAGCCAAGTCCGGGACAGGGAAGGAGATGGCTACACCTTC.

This clonotype has more than one count but fewer than ten. The chain carries TRBV5-8 and TRBJ2-1; unclear D gene. V dropped 4 bases and J dropped 10 bases, with 9 bases sitting between them. The germline V gene encodes CDR1 SGHTS and CDR2 YDEGEE. The CDR3 extends over 11 amino acids. The CDR3 DNA sequence: TGTGCCAGCAGCCCACTGAGGGAGCAGTTCTTC. Its translation: CASSPLREQFF. Looking up the rest from reference TRBV5-8 and TRBJ2-1 gives the full variable domain: EAGVTQSPTHLIKTRGQQATLRCSPISGHTSVYWYQQALGLGLQFLLWYDEGEERNRGNFPPRFSGRQFPNYSSELNVNALELEDSALYLCASSPLREQFFGPGTRLTVL.

This clonotype was observed a handful of times. The chain carries TRBV29-1 and TRBJ1-2, with 7 bases lining up with TRBD1. The CDR3 is 16 residues long. V trimming: 0 bases; J trimming: 4 bases; junction bases outside the gene matches: 11. CDR1 and CDR2 (germline): SQVTM, ANQGSEA. The CDR3 is CSVEEHDRAEFYGYTF. The CDR3 DNA reads as TGCAGCGTTGAAGAACATGACAGGGCCGAGTTCTATGGCTACACCTTC.

This clonotype showed up many times. CDR3 in DNA: TGTGCCAGCAGCTTAGGATCTGGACAGGGCTACGAGCAGTACTTC. Translated: CASSLGSGQGYEQYF. This chain connects TRBV7-9 to TRBJ2-7; TRBD1 agrees at 8 bases. Germline values: CDR1 SEHNR, CDR2 FQNEAQ (reference sequence). With V trimmed by 1 base and J by 3 bases, 5 bases remained unmatched. The CDR3 runs to 15 residues.

This clonotype has only a few counts. V and J are TRBV29-1 and TRBJ2-5, with 8 bases fitting TRBD2. The CDR3 loop spans 14 amino acids. The V and J ends lost 1 base and 10 bases, in that order; junction bases with no gene match: 11. Germline lookup yields CDR1 SQVTM and CDR2 ANQGSEA. CDR3 protein: CSVEALSSGLGQYF. CDR3 coding DNA: TGCAGCGTTGAAGCGTTGTCTAGCGGGCTGGGCCAGTACTTC.

In its sample, this clonotype was seen a few times. The V and J genes are TRBV20-1 and TRBJ2-1; D gene uncertain. Germline CDR1 reads DFQATT; CDR2 reads SNEGSKA (reference sequence). Deletions cut 6 bases from V and 8 bases from J, with 20 bases between. The CDR3 length is 14 residues. The CDR3 nucleotides read TGCAGTGCCCCCACCCAACCGGGTCGGGATGAGCAGTTCTTC. Amino acid sequence: CSAPTQPGRDEQFF.

In this sample, this clonotype turned up a few times. The chain joins TRBV10-1 to TRBJ2-1; tentative D call: TRBD2 (5 bases). Trimming shortened V by 0 bases and J by 6 bases, and 12 bases separated the two germline ends. The CDR3 contains 15 residues. Germline CDR1 and CDR2: WNHNN and SYGVQD (reference sequence). As DNA, the CDR3 is TGCGCCAGCAGTGAGTCGTTTGTTGAGGGCAATGAGCAGTTCTTC. Amino acid sequence: CASSESFVEGNEQFF.

This clonotype was seen many times. The CDR3 spells CASSSYKGGGNEQFF. CDR3 DNA sequence: TGTGCCAGCAGCTCTTACAAGGGCGGAGGCAATGAGCAGTTCTTC. The rearrangement joins TRBV7-2 to TRBJ2-1; a possible D gene is TRBD2 (5 bases). Germline-derived CDR1 and CDR2 are SGHTA and FQGNSA. This CDR3 contains 15 residues. V gave up 4 bases and J gave up 6 bases, with 16 bases separating them.